The 31 T cell receptor beta chains below were found in one sample sequenced in a study of beta chain features in type 1 diabetes (dated by TCRdb to the late 2010s). The library was produced with the immunoSEQ multiplex PCR assay. The entire isolated RNA was reverse transcribed using the High Capacity cDNA Reverse Transcription Kit, and thus expressed TCRB transcripts were sequenced. TCRdb obtained this table from immuneACCESS and retained in-frame rearrangements with V and J assigned. These tables miss some clones; where compared with another copy, unresolved V genes account for less than half of the shortfall, and the remainder is unexplained. Present in this sample are about 640,000 clones, roughly 12% of which were seen just once. The ten largest clones capture more than 0.09% of the sample. General findings and caveats noted by the study authors: In all four CD4+ subsets, TCRB CDR3 length was moderately but significantly shorter in type 1 diabetes patients.

These TCRs are of unknown antigen specificity. The specimen sequenced was naive CD4+ T cells from blood. The label giving this sample's cell subset or site can be read as: true naive CD4+ T cells. Source of these receptors: a man aged 25 to 40 with type 1 diabetes.

This clone was seen a handful of times. This sequence joins TRBV19 and TRBJ2-7; D might be TRBD1 (5 bases). V was pared by 2 bases and J by 7 bases, with 15 bases between. The CDR3 covers 14 residues. Germline V gene data show CDR1 as LNHDA and CDR2 as SQIVND (reference sequence). This CDR3 is CASSITDRGWEQYF. In DNA form, the CDR3 reads TGTGCCAGTAGTATAACTGATAGGGGATGGGAGCAGTACTTC.

The chain joins TRBV9 to TRBJ1-1, with TRBD1 matching over 7 bases. Losses at the gene ends were 4 bases for V and 1 base for J; bases not matched to a gene: 4. The CDR3 runs to 14 residues. From germline, CDR1 is SGDLS and CDR2 YYNGEE. Here the CDR3 reads CASSLGTANTEAFF. CDR3 nucleotide sequence: TGTGCCAGCAGCCTCGGGACAGCGAACACTGAAGCTTTCTTT.

The rearrangement joins TRBV7-2 to TRBJ1-4; tentatively, D is TRBD1 (6 bases). The CDR3 covers 12 residues. Trimming shortened V by 6 bases and J by 12 bases, and 14 bases separated the two germline ends. CDR1 SGHTA and CDR2 FQGNSA come from the germline V gene. The CDR3 region is CASRLIQGELFF. CDR3 coding DNA: TGTGCCAGCAGGCTGATACAGGGTGAACTGTTTTTT.

This clone showed up just a few times. The V call is TRBV7-2, the J call TRBJ1-2, with D possibly TRBD1 on 5 matching bases. The CDR3 loop spans 14 amino acids. The ends were cut back, 4 bases at V and 2 bases at J, with 11 bases in the middle. The germline V gene encodes CDR1 SGHTA and CDR2 FQGNSA. The CDR3: CASSSGRENYGYTF. CDR3 coding DNA: TGTGCCAGCAGCTCGGGCAGGGAAAACTATGGCTACACCTTC.

V is TRBV7-2 and J is TRBJ1-2, with 8 bases that match TRBD1. The length of the CDR3 is 13 residues. With V trimmed by 5 bases and J by 7 bases, 6 bases remained unmatched. CDR1 is SGHTA, CDR2 FQGNSA, per germline. CDR3 loop: CASSARTGFGYTF. The CDR3 DNA is TGTGCCAGCAGCGCCCGGACAGGGTTTGGCTACACCTTC. Together with reference TRBV7-2 and TRBJ1-2, the CDR3 gives the full variable domain: GAGVSQSPSNKVTEKGKDVELRCDPISGHTALYWYRQSLGQGLEFLIYFQGNSAPDKSGLPSDRFSAERTGGSVSTLTIQRTQQEDSAVYLCASSARTGFGYTFGSGTRLTVV.

The rearrangement links TRBV6-6 to TRBJ1-1; D is possibly TRBD1 (5 bases). CDR1 is MNHNY and CDR2 is SVGAGI in the germline V gene (reference sequence). CDR3 size: 14 residues. V was trimmed by 5 bases and J by 1 base, leaving 11 bases between them. The CDR3 protein is CASSDTTGNTEAFF. The CDR3 DNA reads as TGTGCCAGCAGTGACACAACAGGGAACACTGAAGCTTTCTTT.

The J gene is TRBJ2-7, the V gene TRBV29-1; D is perhaps TRBD2 (5 bases). V lost 6 bases to trimming and J lost 3 bases, with 9 bases between them. This CDR3 has 11 residues. Germline assignment: CDR1 SQVTM and CDR2 ANQGSEA. CDR3 loop: CSVRVYYEQYF. In DNA form, the CDR3 reads TGCAGCGTGCGGGTATACTACGAGCAGTACTTC.

The chain recombines TRBV5-6 with TRBJ1-2, with D unresolved. The CDR3 is 15 residues long. V was pared by 1 base and J by 4 bases, with 14 bases between. From germline, CDR1 is SGHDT and CDR2 YYEEEE. The CDR3 DNA follows: TGTGCCAGCAGCTTGTTAGAGGCCGATGCCTATGGCTACACCTTC. This sequence encodes CASSLLEADAYGYTF.

V is TRBV18 and J is TRBJ2-7; TRBD1 might be the D (6 bases). There are 16 residues in the CDR3. Trimming stripped 3 bases from V and 6 bases from J, with 21 bases between. Per germline, CDR1 KGHSH and CDR2 LQKENI. The CDR3 loop reads CASSPRNRERASEQYF. CDR3 nucleotides: TGTGCCAGCTCACCGCGTAACAGGGAAAGGGCCTCCGAGCAGTACTTC.

Written as DNA, the CDR3 is TGTGCCAGCAGCCGTTCTAGCGGGGGACTGCAAGAGACCCAGTACTTC. Amino acids: CASSRSSGGLQETQYF. The genes are TRBV7-9 and TRBJ2-5, with 10 bases matching TRBD2. After removal of 5 bases from V and 2 bases from J, the junction contained 8 bases not matched to a gene. This CDR3 has 16 amino acids. CDR1 is SEHNR, CDR2 FQNEAQ, per germline (reference sequence).

This clone has just a few counts. V usage is TRBV5-6 and J usage is TRBJ2-3; 8 bases line up with TRBD2. The CDR3 has 16 amino acids. V shed 5 bases, J shed 4 bases, and the junction held 12 bases outside the gene matches. Germline V gene data show CDR1 as SGHDT and CDR2 as YYEEEE. CDR3 nucleotides: TGTGCCAGCAGGAAGAGCGGGGGAGCGTTTGCAGATACGCAGTATTTT. This codes for CASRKSGGAFADTQYF.

Concerning this clone itself: An end of the junction does not agree with germline; a read error may underlie this. The genes are TRBV7-7 and TRBJ2-5; the match to TRBD2 covers 9 bases. The CDR3 has 13 amino acids. CDR1 and CDR2 (germline): SSHAT, FNYEAQ (reference sequence). In DNA, the CDR3 is TGTGCTAGCAGCGGGGGGACACAAGAGACCCAGTACTTC. Translating it yields CASSGGTQETQYF.

This clone has more than one count but fewer than ten. The rearrangement joins TRBV7-8 to TRBJ1-4; D is perhaps TRBD1 (6 bases). Germline CDR1 SGHVS, CDR2 FQNEAQ. Trimming left V 5 bases short and J 4 bases short, with 14 bases between. This CDR3 spans 15 amino acids. The chain's CDR3 is CASSHGGRNNEKLFF. Written as DNA, the CDR3 is TGTGCCAGCAGCCACGGGGGCCGAAATAATGAAAAACTGTTTTTT.

The V and J genes are TRBV6-5 and TRBJ2-7, with 8 positions matching TRBD1. The CDR3 has 15 amino acids. The germline V gene encodes CDR1 MNHEY and CDR2 SVGAGI. V lost 1 base, J lost 4 bases, and 6 bases stayed unmatched. This CDR3 reads CASSYFRQGSYEQYF. CDR3 nucleotides: TGTGCCAGCAGTTACTTCAGACAGGGGTCATACGAGCAGTACTTC.

This clone has a handful of counts. The chain uses TRBV4-2 and TRBJ2-3, with TRBD1 identical over 8 bases. The germline CDR1 and CDR2 sequences are LGHNA and YNFKEQ. Losses at the gene ends were 4 bases for V and 1 base for J; bases not matched to a gene: 4. The CDR3 is 15 amino acids. In DNA, the CDR3 is TGTGCCAGCAGCCCTGAGACAGGGGGCACAGATACGCAGTATTTT. Protein product: CASSPETGGTDTQYF.

The V and J genes are TRBV25-1 and TRBJ2-7; 9 nucleotides agree with TRBD1. Germline assignment: CDR1 MGHDK and CDR2 SYGVNS. Unmatched junction bases numbered 9, after V lost 3 bases and J lost 6 bases. This CDR3 is built from 15 residues. This CDR3 reads CASSDGRDREGEQYF. The CDR3 nucleotides are TGTGCCAGCAGTGATGGCCGGGACAGGGAAGGCGAGCAGTACTTC.

In this sample, this clone turned up a few times. The rearrangement uses TRBV5-1 and TRBJ2-3; D ambiguous. Trimming shortened V by 0 bases and J by 1 base, and 6 bases separated the two germline ends. The CDR3 spans 14 residues. Germline loops: CDR1 SGHRS, CDR2 YFSETQ. CDR3 sequence reads: CASSLDGGTDTQYF. For the CDR3, the DNA is TGCGCCAGCAGCTTGGATGGGGGCACAGATACGCAGTATTTT.

This clone appeared a few times. The chain links TRBV18 to TRBJ2-7; 8 nucleotides align to TRBD1. The junction had 7 bases not matched to a gene; V was cut back by 3 bases and J by 3 bases. The CDR3 is 15 amino acids. The V gene's germline CDR1 is KGHSH and CDR2 LQKENI. CDR3 residues: CASSPRTGIFYEQYF. The CDR3, as DNA: TGTGCCAGCTCACCCCGGACAGGGATTTTCTACGAGCAGTACTTC.

Details on this clone: This CDR3 is also generated by other DNA sequences in the sample. The J gene is TRBJ2-2, the V gene TRBV6-5; 7 bases line up with TRBD1. Germline V lookup: CDR1 MNHEY, CDR2 SVGAGI. The V segment lost 5 bases and the J segment 4 bases; nucleotides outside the gene matches: 4. The CDR3 sequence is 14 residues long. CDR3 DNA sequence: TGTGCCAGCAGTCGGACAGGAGGCACCGGGGAGCTGTTTTTT. The encoded protein is CASSRTGGTGELFF.

This rearrangement joins TRBV18 to TRBJ1-5; D unresolved. V was trimmed by 1 base and J by 8 bases, leaving 18 bases between them. The CDR3 consists of 16 residues. CDR1 is KGHSH and CDR2 is LQKENI in the germline V gene. CDR3 bases: TGTGCCAGCTCACCACGGGCACCGGGAACGGGTGAGCCCCAGCATTTT. Encoded protein: CASSPRAPGTGEPQHF.

The V and J genes are TRBV7-6 and TRBJ2-7; D is ambiguous. The CDR3 covers 15 residues. Trimming took 1 base from V and 2 from J, leaving 12 bases between them. The germline V gene has CDR1 SGHVS and CDR2 FNYEAQ. The CDR3 loop reads CASSLGPSEAYEQYF. The CDR3 coding sequence is TGTGCCAGCAGCTTAGGCCCCTCCGAGGCCTACGAGCAGTACTTC.

In this sample, this clone turned up once. The rearrangement joins TRBV5-1 to TRBJ1-1, with D tentatively TRBD1 (6 bases). V lost 0 bases and J 11 bases, leaving 14 bases between the germline ends. The germline CDR1 and CDR2 sequences are SGHRS and YFSETQ. The CDR3 extends over 13 amino acids. As DNA, the CDR3 is TGCGCCAGCAGCTTGGGCGGGGATACAGGGGCTTTCTTT. Encoded protein: CASSLGGDTGAFF.

A word on this clone: Different DNA sequences within this sample yield the same CDR3. The V and J genes are TRBV4-3 and TRBJ1-5; 7 nucleotides agree with TRBD1. J lost 0 bases, V lost 1 base, and 0 bases had no gene match. The V gene's germline CDR1 is LGHNA and CDR2 YSLEER. The CDR3 spans 15 residues. The CDR3 loop reads CASSQGTGSNQPQHF. The CDR3 nucleotides read TGCGCCAGCAGCCAAGGGACAGGTAGCAATCAGCCCCAGCATTTT.

Only a few counts were recorded for this clone. This chain uses TRBV19 with TRBJ2-1; the D is unclear. Deletions cut 0 bases from V and 6 bases from J, with 9 bases between. Per the germline V gene, CDR1 is LNHDA and CDR2 is SQIVND (reference sequence). This CDR3 is 14 amino acids long. Here the CDR3 DNA reads TGTGCCAGTAGTATAGATCGAGTGGCCAATGAGCAGTTCTTC. It specifies CASSIDRVANEQFF.

This sequence joins TRBV18 and TRBJ2-5, with D maybe TRBD1 (5 bases). The CDR3 loop spans 14 amino acids. The V gene lost 5 bases and the J gene lost 1 base, with 11 bases spanning the gap. Germline CDR1 is KGHSH and CDR2 is LQKENI. This CDR3 reads CASSGRQLQETQYF. CDR3 nucleotides: TGTGCCAGCTCAGGCAGACAGCTCCAAGAGACCCAGTACTTC.

In its sample, this clone was seen a few times. The sample holds other DNA sequences that translate to the same CDR3. CDR3 region: CASSVDRGSYEQYF. CDR3 sequence (DNA): TGTGCCAGCAGCGTAGACAGGGGCTCCTACGAGCAGTACTTC. The J gene is TRBJ2-7, the V gene TRBV9, with 7 bases fitting TRBD1. CDR3 length equals 14 residues. Trimming cost V 0 bases and J 0 bases; bases outside gene matches: 0. The germline gives CDR1 SGDLS, CDR2 YYNGEE.

V usage is TRBV4-3 and J usage is TRBJ1-2; 9 nucleotides agree with TRBD1. The germline gives CDR1 LGHNA, CDR2 YSLEER. The CDR3 consists of 14 residues. Trimming took 0 bases from V and 7 from J; bases not matched to a gene: 3. The CDR3 DNA follows: TGCGCCAGCAGCCAAGATACAGGGGGCTCTGGCTACACCTTC. Residues: CASSQDTGGSGYTF.

V and J are TRBV5-8 and TRBJ1-5; D unresolved. The CDR3 length is 17 residues. Between the trimmed V and J ends, which lost 0 bases and 0 bases, there was a span of 13 bases. The germline CDR1 and CDR2 sequences are SGHTS and YDEGEE. The CDR3 region is CASSLVGSSDSNQPQHF. CDR3 in DNA: TGTGCCAGCAGCTTGGTGGGTTCGTCAGATAGCAATCAGCCCCAGCATTTT.

The table lists this clone with a few counts. This sequence joins TRBV9 and TRBJ2-7; TRBD1 or TRBD2 may be the D gene (7 bases each). From germline, CDR1 is SGDLS and CDR2 YYNGEE. With 2 bases removed from V and 4 bases from J, the gap between germline ends came to 16 bases. There are 15 residues in the CDR3. In DNA, the CDR3 is TGTGCCAGCAGCGTGGGAGGGGACAGTTATTACGAGCAGTACTTC. Protein: CASSVGGDSYYEQYF.

The chain has TRBV6-6 and TRBJ2-1; D is unclear. Germline V CDR1 and CDR2: MNHNY, SVGAGI (reference sequence). V was pared by 0 bases and J by 5 bases, with 11 bases between. The CDR3 contains 15 residues. The CDR3 loop is CASSYSMGINNEQFF. For the CDR3, the DNA is TGTGCCAGCAGTTACTCGATGGGGATAAACAATGAGCAGTTCTTC.

This clone has more than one count but fewer than ten. The V gene is TRBV6-5, the J gene TRBJ2-7; 8 bases agree with TRBD1. The length of the CDR3 is 14 residues. Germline V gene sequence: CDR1 MNHEY, CDR2 SVGAGI. Germline trimming cut 6 bases from V and 7 bases from J; bases unmatched to any gene: 11. CDR3 sequence reads: CASRSGTGYREQYF. CDR3 sequence (DNA): TGTGCCAGCAGGTCCGGGACAGGTTATCGGGAGCAGTACTTC.